This T cell receptor beta chain was identified during a study of blood T cells in healthy people across ages. A few counts support this clonotype. The second PCR ran roughly 7 to 12 cycles with a sample-barcoded 5' primer and J-beta primers. One entry per CDR3 protein, called by TCRdb with MiXCR from the 5' RACE reads. The sample contains 1.5 million to 2 million distinct CDR3 sequences, 30% to 40% of which appear only once. The germline CDR1 and CDR2 sequences are ENHRY and SYGVKD. The CDR3 loop spans 14 amino acids. The V segment lost 5 bases and the J segment 1 base; nucleotides outside the gene matches: 4.

V gene TRBV10-3 combines with J gene TRBJ2-7; 8 bases agree with TRBD1. Sequencing used blood. This receptor was taken from a human donor in good health. The CDR3, as DNA: TGTGCCATCAGTCCCCGACAGGGGTCCTACGAGCAGTACTTC. Protein: CAISPRQGSYEQYF.